The 19 T cell receptor beta chains presented below share a single source sample, sequenced in a study of T cell clones after liver transplantation. Sequencing used immunoSEQ multiplex PCR; TCRdb keeps in-frame clones, though not all of them. The sample carries approximately 65,000 clones, about 91% recorded once. The specimen comprised CD4+ T cells from blood, sampled less than 26 months after liver transplant. These TCRs come from a human patient who received a liver transplant. Some T cells may possibly be graft donor cells.

CDR3 sequence (DNA): TGTGCCAGCAGCCAACTTTGGACAGGGCAAAGCACTGAAGCTTTCTTT. Protein: CASSQLWTGQSTEAFF. The chain employs TRBV4-2 and TRBJ1-1; 8 nucleotides align to TRBD1. The CDR3 runs 16 residues. Germline V lookup: CDR1 LGHNA, CDR2 YNFKEQ. J lost 4 bases, V lost 2 bases, and 9 bases had no gene match.

The J gene is TRBJ2-6, the V gene TRBV28; 7 bases line up with TRBD1. The V gene end was trimmed by 6 bases and the J gene end by 0 bases; junction bases not matched to a gene: 14. The germline V gene has CDR1 MDHEN and CDR2 SYDVKM. The CDR3 totals 19 residues. CDR3 sequence: CASSILRTGLSSGANVLTF. The CDR3 DNA follows: TGTGCCAGCAGCATTCTGAGGACAGGTCTCTCCTCTGGGGCCAACGTCCTGACTTTC.

The table lists this clone with a count of one. The chain recombines TRBV19 with TRBJ2-7; 12 bases are a match to TRBD2. This CDR3 region has 14 residues. From germline, CDR1 is LNHDA and CDR2 SQIVND (reference sequence). V trimming: 5 bases; J trimming: 2 bases; junction bases outside the gene matches: 1. The CDR3 DNA follows: TGTGCCAGTAGTGGACTAGCGGGAACCTACGAGCAGTACTTC. This translates into CASSGLAGTYEQYF.

The rearrangement uses TRBV11-3 and TRBJ2-3; D unclear. Looked up from germline, CDR1 is SGHNT and CDR2 is YENEEA. The CDR3 is 15 residues long. Trimming cost V 5 bases and J 3 bases, with 15 bases left between them. The CDR3 DNA reads as TGTGCCAGCAGCCCGGACCCCGCTAGTACAGATACGCAGTATTTT. Translation gives CASSPDPASTDTQYF.

This rearrangement joins TRBV28 to TRBJ1-2; TRBD1 matches 10 bases. This CDR3 spans 16 amino acids. V was pared by 11 bases and J by 9 bases, with 21 bases of the junction left unmatched. Germline loops: CDR1 MDHEN, CDR2 SYDVKM. In DNA form, the CDR3 reads TGTGCCGGAACATCAACCGCCGGGACAGGGGCTCGGCGCTACACCTTC. Translated: CAGTSTAGTGARRYTF.

In DNA, the CDR3 is TGCAGCGTCCAAGCGAACCTCCAAGAGACCCAGTACTTC. As protein: CSVQANLQETQYF. The chain couples TRBV29-1 to TRBJ2-5; D not resolved. The V gene lost 6 bases and the J gene lost 1 base, with 12 bases spanning the gap. The CDR3 is 13 residues long. CDR1 is SQVTM, CDR2 ANQGSEA, per germline.

By share, this clone ranks as medium-sized. The chain combines TRBV27 with TRBJ2-1; TRBD2 matches 8 bases. With V trimmed by 5 bases and J by 7 bases, 10 bases remained unmatched. Germline V lookup: CDR1 MNHEY, CDR2 SMNVEV (reference sequence). The CDR3 is made up of 15 amino acids. This CDR3 is CASSPVAGTENEQFF. The CDR3 region has the DNA TGTGCCAGCAGTCCGGTAGCGGGAACAGAGAATGAGCAGTTCTTC.

This clone was seen a few times. The chain has TRBV29-1 and TRBJ1-2, with 8 bases lining up with TRBD1. This CDR3 has 13 amino acids. Germline V lookup: CDR1 SQVTM, CDR2 ANQGSEA. V shed 7 bases, J shed 1 base, and the junction held 5 bases outside the gene matches. CDR3 in amino acids: CSDSTGDNYGYTF. The CDR3 nucleotides are TGCAGCGACTCGACAGGGGATAACTATGGCTACACCTTC.

This clone showed up just a few times. V usage is TRBV19 and J usage is TRBJ1-1; TRBD1 matches 9 bases. The V gene end was trimmed by 3 bases and the J gene end by 11 bases; junction bases not matched to a gene: 7. The CDR3 spans 13 residues. The germline V gene has CDR1 LNHDA and CDR2 SQIVND (reference sequence). CDR3 amino acids: CASSILTGGRAFF. DNA for the CDR3: TGTGCCAGTAGTATTCTGACAGGGGGACGGGCTTTCTTT.

The chain joins TRBV28 to TRBJ2-4, with D possibly being TRBD1 (6 bases). V was trimmed by 10 bases and J by 0 bases, leaving 19 bases between them. This CDR3 contains 16 residues. Per germline, CDR1 MDHEN and CDR2 SYDVKM. CDR3 nucleotide sequence: TGTGCCACTTCGACGACAGGCCAGATAGCCAAAAACATTCAGTACTTC. Residues: CATSTTGQIAKNIQYF.

The genes are TRBV7-3 and TRBJ1-2; D not resolved. V shed 2 bases and J shed 5 bases, with 12 bases lying between them. Germline V gives CDR1 SGHTA, CDR2 FQGTGA. The CDR3 totals 14 residues. The CDR3: CASSLGQPEYGYTF. The CDR3 coding sequence is TGTGCCAGCAGCTTAGGGCAGCCAGAGTATGGCTACACCTTC.

The chain links TRBV7-2 to TRBJ2-1, with TRBD2 identical over 13 bases. Germline loops: CDR1 SGHTA, CDR2 FQGNSA. The CDR3 is 16 residues long. Germline trimming cut 5 bases from V and 9 bases from J; bases unmatched to any gene: 10. CDR3 sequence reads: CASSRVLAGGSSEQFF. In DNA, the CDR3 is TGTGCCAGCAGCCGAGTACTAGCGGGAGGGAGTTCTGAGCAGTTCTTC. Variable domain in full (rest from reference TRBV7-2 and TRBJ2-1): GAGVSQSPSNKVTEKGKDVELRCDPISGHTALYWYRQSLGQGLEFLIYFQGNSAPDKSGLPSDRFSAERTGGSVSTLTIQRTQQEDSAVYLCASSRVLAGGSSEQFFGPGTRLTVL.

The CDR3 protein is CASSARDRVPSTDTQYF. The CDR3 bases are TGTGCCAGCAGCGCGAGGGACAGGGTCCCTAGCACAGATACGCAGTATTTT. This sequence joins TRBV9 and TRBJ2-3; 9 bases are shared with TRBD1. Trimming cost V 3 bases and J 0 bases; bases outside gene matches: 8. CDR1 is SGDLS and CDR2 is YYNGEE in the germline V gene. This CDR3 region has 17 residues.

V is TRBV25-1 and J is TRBJ2-3; D not certain. The CDR3 runs 13 residues. Germline CDR1 MGHDK, CDR2 SYGVNS. Trimming took 2 bases from V and 8 from J, leaving 11 bases between them. CDR3 DNA sequence: TGTGCCAGCAGTGAAGGTTTCCGCGGTACGCAGTATTTT. The encoded protein is CASSEGFRGTQYF.

V gene TRBV7-3 combines with J gene TRBJ1-5; TRBD1 might be the D (5 bases). The V end was cut by 3 bases, the J end by 2 bases, with 8 bases between. Germline CDR1 and CDR2: SGHTA and FQGTGA. The CDR3 consists of 14 residues. The CDR3 region has the DNA TGTGCCAGCAGCTTCAGGGATGGCAATCAGCCCCAGCATTTT. Its translation is CASSFRDGNQPQHF. Full variable domain (outside the CDR3, taken from reference TRBV7-3 and TRBJ1-5): GAGVSQTPSNKVTEKGKYVELRCDPISGHTALYWYRQSLGQGPEFLIYFQGTGAADDSGLPNDRFFAVRPEGSVSTLKIQRTERGDSAVYLCASSFRDGNQPQHFGDGTRLSIL.

The chain is built from TRBV5-1 and TRBJ2-5; D not certain. Germline-derived CDR1 and CDR2 are SGHRS and YFSETQ. The CDR3 sequence is 12 residues long. V lost 2 bases, J lost 2 bases, and 4 bases lay in between. The CDR3, as DNA: TGCGCCAGCAGCTTACGACAAGAGACCCAGTACTTC. Its protein is CASSLRQETQYF.

This chain links TRBV10-2 with TRBJ2-2; D gene uncertain. V lost 0 bases to trimming and J lost 0 bases, with 5 bases between them. Germline loops: CDR1 WSHSY, CDR2 SAAADI. The CDR3 is 15 residues long. DNA for the CDR3: TGCGCCAGCAGTGAGTCGAGTGCGAACACCGGGGAGCTGTTTTTT. It encodes CASSESSANTGELFF.

V is TRBV7-3 and J is TRBJ1-1; 7 positions agree with TRBD1. CDR3 length: 15 residues. V was clipped by 5 bases and J by 4 bases; unmatched bases: 10. The germline V gene encodes CDR1 SGHTA and CDR2 FQGTGA. The CDR3 region has the DNA TGTGCCAGCAGCCCCGGGACAGTGGTGGGCACTGAAGCTTTCTTT. As protein: CASSPGTVVGTEAFF.

The chain employs TRBV5-1 and TRBJ1-2; D is uncertain. The CDR3 has 17 residues. With 7 bases removed from V and 4 bases from J, the gap between germline ends came to 26 bases. Germline CDR1 SGHRS, CDR2 YFSETQ. This CDR3 is CASEPTGESTDLYGYTF. The CDR3 region has the DNA TGCGCCAGCGAGCCCACGGGAGAGTCGACGGATCTCTATGGCTACACCTTC.